A single sample gave rise to the 25 T cell receptor beta chains below, sequenced in a study of blood T cell repertoires in COVID-19. Clones were read by immunoSEQ multiplex PCR, and TCRdb kept only the in-frame ones, dropping some. The data show 300,000 to 350,000 clones, 90% seen once. The material sequenced was PBMCs or T cells enriched from blood (not recorded which). Receptors were obtained from a woman aged 25-40 years who had been exposed to COVID-19.

The J gene is TRBJ1-1, the V gene TRBV19, with a possible D match to TRBD1 (6 bases). The CDR3 covers 13 residues. CDR1 LNHDA and CDR2 SQIVND come from the germline V gene (reference sequence). Trimming cost V 4 bases and J 5 bases, with 11 bases left between them. CDR3 region: CASSSRGSTEAFF. The CDR3 region has the DNA TGTGCCAGTAGTAGCAGGGGTTCGACTGAAGCTTTCTTT.

V is TRBV18 and J is TRBJ1-5; 7 nucleotides align to TRBD1. Germline assignment: CDR1 KGHSH and CDR2 LQKENI. This CDR3 region has 14 residues. Unmatched junction bases numbered 8, after V lost 6 bases and J lost 6 bases. The CDR3 here is CASSLTGVGQPQHF. The CDR3 DNA sequence: TGTGCCAGCTCTCTCACAGGGGTGGGTCAGCCCCAGCATTTT. Combining the CDR3 with reference TRBV18 and TRBJ1-5 gives the whole variable domain NAGVMQNPRHLVRRRGQEARLRCSPMKGHSHVYWYRQLPEEGLKFMVYLQKENIIDESGMPKERFSAEFPKEGPSILRIQQVVRGDSAAYFCASSLTGVGQPQHFGDGTRLSIL.

This sequence joins TRBV30 and TRBJ2-2; D perhaps matches TRBD2 (5 bases). V dropped 5 bases and J dropped 2 bases, with 9 bases sitting between them. The germline gives CDR1 GTSNPN, CDR2 SVGIG (reference sequence). The CDR3 runs 13 residues. CDR3 protein: CAWRLPNTGELFF. The DNA of the CDR3 is TGTGCCTGGCGACTACCTAACACCGGGGAGCTGTTTTTT. Full variable domain (remainder filled in from reference TRBV30 and TRBJ2-2): SQTIHQWPATLVQPVGSPLSLECTVEGTSNPNLYWYRQAAGRGLQLLFYSVGIGQISSEVPQNLSASRPQDRQFILSSKKLLLSDSGFYLCAWRLPNTGELFFGEGSRLTVL.

This clone has a single count. The chain uses TRBV10-3 and TRBJ1-5; tentatively, D is TRBD1 (5 bases). V was shortened by 2 bases and J by 3 bases, with 11 bases between the two germline ends. The CDR3 length is 15 residues. The germline CDR1 and CDR2 sequences are ENHRY and SYGVKD. CDR3 nucleotides: TGTGCCATCAGTGAGGTGGCGGGACTCAATCAGCCCCAGCATTTT. It encodes CAISEVAGLNQPQHF.

This clone showed up just once. This chain uses TRBV4-1 with TRBJ1-1, with D maybe TRBD1 (6 bases). V was trimmed by 5 bases and J by 0 bases, leaving 10 bases between them. The germline V gene has CDR1 MGHRA and CDR2 YSYEKL. The CDR3 is 14 amino acids. CDR3: CASSLRTVNTEAFF. CDR3 bases: TGCGCCAGCAGCTTACGGACAGTGAACACTGAAGCTTTCTTT.

The chain has TRBV3-1 (or the pseudogene TRBV3-2) and TRBJ2-1, with D possibly being TRBD1 (5 bases). The V and J ends lost 4 bases and 9 bases respectively, with 10 bases between them. CDR1 and CDR2 from the germline V gene are LGHDT and YNNKEL (reference sequence). The CDR3 loop spans 12 amino acids. DNA for the CDR3: TGTGCCAGCAGCCCGACAGTTGGTGAGCAGTTCTTC. Protein product: CASSPTVGEQFF.

V and J are TRBV27 and TRBJ1-1; D perhaps matches TRBD1 (5 bases). The CDR3 loop spans 12 amino acids. Germline V gives CDR1 MNHEY, CDR2 SMNVEV (reference sequence). Trimming left V 8 bases short and J 11 bases short, with 18 bases between. CDR3 sequence reads: CASVWKGFRAFF. Written as DNA, the CDR3 is TGTGCCAGCGTCTGGAAGGGGTTTCGGGCTTTCTTT.

About this clone itself: In the same sample, other DNA sequences code for this CDR3. This chain joins TRBV6-5 and TRBJ1-6; unclear D gene. The V gene lost 2 bases and the J gene lost 7 bases, with 3 bases spanning the gap. Germline V gene data show CDR1 as MNHEY and CDR2 as SVGAGI. This CDR3 comprises 12 residues. The CDR3 loop reads CASSYQNSPLHF. The CDR3, as DNA: TGTGCCAGCAGTTACCAAAATTCACCCCTCCACTTT.

The chain recombines TRBV15 with TRBJ2-1, with no clear D. The length of the CDR3 is 13 residues. V was trimmed by 0 bases and J by 9 bases, leaving 9 bases between them. The germline V gene has CDR1 LNHNV and CDR2 YYDKDF (reference sequence). The CDR3 DNA is TGTGCCACCAGCAGAGACGTTCGGAGTGAGCAGTTCTTC. This encodes CATSRDVRSEQFF.

This chain connects TRBV5-4 to TRBJ2-1; maybe TRBD2 (6 bases). Germline V lookup: CDR1 SGHNT, CDR2 YYREEE (reference sequence). The germline V and J ends were trimmed by 0 bases and 5 bases, with 15 bases remaining between them. The CDR3 loop spans 16 amino acids. The CDR3 DNA sequence: TGTGCCAGCAGCTTGGCCGTGGGACTGGCAAACAATGAGCAGTTCTTC. Residues: CASSLAVGLANNEQFF.

The CDR3 bases are TGTGCCACCTACCCCGGGACAGGGCACTTCTCTGGAAACACCATATATTTT. Translating gives CATYPGTGHFSGNTIYF. This chain uses TRBV15 with TRBJ1-3, with 9 nucleotides matching TRBD1. V lost 8 bases, J lost 0 bases, and 11 bases stayed unmatched. This CDR3 spans 17 amino acids. Germline V lookup: CDR1 LNHNV, CDR2 YYDKDF (reference sequence). Full variable domain (rest looked up from reference TRBV15 and TRBJ1-3): DAMVIQNPRYQVTQFGKPVTLSCSQTLNHNVMYWYQQKSSQAPKLLFHYYDKDFNNEADTPDNFQSRRPNTSFCFLDIRSPGLGDTAMYLCATYPGTGHFSGNTIYFGEGSWLTVV.

V and J are TRBV6-2 or TRBV6-3 and TRBJ1-2; tentative D call: TRBD1 (6 bases). V lost 6 bases and J lost 4, with 15 bases in between. The CDR3 has 14 residues. The V gene's germline CDR1 is MNHEY and CDR2 SVGEGT. The CDR3 sequence is CASSPGHLSYGYTF. DNA for the CDR3: TGTGCCAGCAGCCCGGGACACTTGTCCTATGGCTACACCTTC.

The sample holds one count of this clone. V gene TRBV7-2 combines with J gene TRBJ1-6; D gene ambiguous. Germline V gene sequence: CDR1 SGHTA, CDR2 FQGNSA. Trimming removed 5 bases from V and 8 bases from J, with 16 bases in between. The CDR3 spans 15 residues. The CDR3 protein is CASSPLEGPHSPLHF. CDR3 DNA: TGTGCCAGCAGCCCACTCGAGGGCCCTCATTCACCCCTCCACTTT.

The chain employs TRBV5-4 and TRBJ1-6, with 9 bases identical to TRBD1. V was pared by 4 bases and J by 5 bases, with 4 bases of the junction left unmatched. CDR1 and CDR2 from the germline V gene are SGHNT and YYREEE (reference sequence). This CDR3 has 15 residues. CDR3 protein: CASSAGQGNNSPLHF. CDR3 nucleotide sequence: TGTGCCAGCAGCGCGGGACAGGGTAATAATTCACCCCTCCACTTT.

This chain links TRBV5-1 with TRBJ2-1; D gene uncertain. Trimming left V 0 bases short and J 2 bases short, with 12 bases between. Germline assignment: CDR1 SGHRS and CDR2 YFSETQ. There are 16 residues in the CDR3. The CDR3 DNA is TGCGCCAGCAGCTTGGCCCCGGGTCGGACCTACAATGAGCAGTTCTTC. As protein: CASSLAPGRTYNEQFF.

This clone was counted a single time. V gene TRBV24-1 combines with J gene TRBJ2-1; 11 nucleotides align to TRBD1. The CDR3 is 16 residues long. After removal of 2 bases from V and 5 bases from J, the junction contained 4 bases not matched to a gene. Germline CDR1 KGHDR, CDR2 SFDVKD. The CDR3 region is CATSDWTGGRNNEQFF. The CDR3 DNA reads TGTGCCACCAGTGATTGGACAGGGGGCAGGAACAATGAGCAGTTCTTC.

The gene calls are TRBV3-1 (or the pseudogene TRBV3-2) and TRBJ2-1; TRBD2 agrees at 14 bases. J gave up 7 bases and V 4 bases, and 3 bases lay outside the gene matches. The CDR3 consists of 15 residues. Germline V lookup: CDR1 LGHDT, CDR2 YNNKEL (reference sequence). CDR3: CASSPGLAGVNEQFF. CDR3 coding DNA: TGTGCCAGCAGCCCGGGACTAGCGGGGGTTAATGAGCAGTTCTTC.

The CDR3 DNA reads as TGTGCCAGCAGTGAGGACGGACAGGGCCTTGACGGCTACACCTTC. Amino acids: CASSEDGQGLDGYTF. The chain carries TRBV6-4 and TRBJ1-2; 8 nucleotides agree with TRBD1. J lost 8 bases, V lost 3 bases, and 11 bases had no gene match. Germline loops: CDR1 MRHNA, CDR2 SNTAGT. The CDR3 extends over 15 amino acids.

The DNA for the CDR3 is TGCAGCGTTGGGTATGGACTAGCGGGGAACCACGAGCAGTACTTC. Encoded protein: CSVGYGLAGNHEQYF. The gene calls are TRBV29-1 and TRBJ2-7; TRBD2 matches 12 bases. Unmatched junction bases numbered 9, after V lost 4 bases and J lost 5 bases. The CDR3 runs 15 residues. The germline CDR1 and CDR2 sequences are SQVTM and ANQGSEA.

The chain uses TRBV4-2 and TRBJ2-1, with TRBD2 identical over 10 bases. The CDR3 runs 17 residues. The germline V gene encodes CDR1 LGHNA and CDR2 YNFKEQ. V lost 4 bases and J lost 6; bases outside the gene matches: 12. CDR3 nucleotide sequence: TGTGCCAGCAGCCGGGGGACCTTAGCGGGAGGATCCAATGAGCAGTTCTTC. It encodes CASSRGTLAGGSNEQFF.

The chain couples TRBV7-3 to TRBJ1-2; D call uncertain. Trimming stripped 5 bases from V and 4 bases from J, with 11 bases between. The CDR3 is 13 amino acids. In germline, CDR1 is SGHTA, CDR2 FQGTGA. The CDR3 coding sequence is TGTGCCAGCAGCCCCCAGGAGGGCTATGGCTACACCTTC. This gives the protein CASSPQEGYGYTF.

This chain joins TRBV7-9 and TRBJ2-2, with D unclear. V dropped 4 bases and J dropped 6 bases, with 15 bases sitting between them. Germline loops: CDR1 SEHNR, CDR2 FQNEAQ (reference sequence). The CDR3 runs to 15 residues. As DNA, the CDR3 is TGTGCCAGCAGCTCTGGTCAGAGGAATCCCGGGGAGCTGTTTTTT. Translated: CASSSGQRNPGELFF.

This chain connects TRBV29-1 to TRBJ1-4; D is unresolved. Between the trimmed V and J ends, which lost 7 bases and 7 bases, there was a span of 13 bases. The CDR3 is 12 residues long. Germline V CDR1 and CDR2: SQVTM, ANQGSEA. For the CDR3, the DNA is TGCAGCGGGACCGCTGCGGGTGAAAAACTGTTTTTT. Translated: CSGTAAGEKLFF.

The rearrangement links TRBV19 to TRBJ1-1, with D tentatively TRBD1 (5 bases). The V gene's germline CDR1 is LNHDA and CDR2 SQIVND (reference sequence). V was cut by 7 bases and J by 1 base, with 19 bases left in between. The CDR3 spans 16 residues. CDR3 DNA sequence: TGTGCCAGTACCGACCCAGCGGGGCAGGGGAACACTGAAGCTTTCTTT. Protein: CASTDPAGQGNTEAFF.

This chain uses TRBV7-9 with TRBJ2-5; a weak D match, TRBD1 (6 bases). The CDR3 runs to 16 residues. Germline CDR1 is SEHNR and CDR2 is FQNEAQ (reference sequence). With 1 base removed from V and 5 bases from J, the gap between germline ends came to 17 bases. The CDR3 nucleotides read TGTGCCAGCAGCTTAGGAAGGGGGTATAGGATGGAGACCCAGTACTTC. It encodes CASSLGRGYRMETQYF.